A single sample gave rise to the 15 T cell receptor beta chains below, sequenced in a study of T cell changes during pregnancy in multiple sclerosis. The data were produced by immunoSEQ multiplex PCR, yet TCRdb's version contains in-frame clones alone and is incomplete. Of about 20,000 clones listed, about 88% are singletons. Specimen: CD8+ T cells from peripheral blood mononuclear cells, collected in the third trimester of pregnancy. All receptors come from a female donor in good health, enrolled as a control in a pregnancy study.

The count of this clone is one. The J gene is TRBJ2-1, the V gene TRBV9; 10 bases are a match to TRBD1. Germline V CDR1 and CDR2: SGDLS, YYNGEE. The CDR3 extends over 15 amino acids. Germline trimming cut 2 bases from V and 7 bases from J; bases unmatched to any gene: 6. This CDR3 is CASSVGTGVGNEQFF. In DNA, the CDR3 is TGTGCCAGCAGCGTTGGGACAGGGGTGGGGAATGAGCAGTTCTTC.

The chain is built from TRBV27 and TRBJ2-4; D unclear. Trimming stripped 5 bases from V and 0 bases from J, with 17 bases between. The germline CDR1 and CDR2 sequences are MNHEY and SMNVEV (reference sequence). The CDR3 is 17 residues long. CDR3 in DNA: TGTGCCAGCAGTCCTCATGACTTGCTACTAGCCAAAAACATTCAGTACTTC. Amino acids: CASSPHDLLLAKNIQYF.

The chain recombines TRBV2 with TRBJ2-5, with TRBD1 as a possible D gene (6 bases). The CDR3 covers 14 residues. Germline V gene lookup returns CDR1 SNHLY and CDR2 FYNNEI. Trimming left V 1 base short and J 4 bases short, with 10 bases between. Here the CDR3 DNA reads TGTGCCAGCAGTGAAGGCAGGGGCCGAGAGACCCAGTACTTC. Translated, it gives CASSEGRGRETQYF.

V is TRBV30 and J is TRBJ2-5; 8 nucleotides agree with TRBD2. The trim removed 8 bases at V and 2 bases at J, leaving 13 bases unmatched. Germline V lookup: CDR1 GTSNPN, CDR2 SVGIG (reference sequence). The CDR3 extends over 15 amino acids. The CDR3 sequence is CATSFGGGRQETQYF. CDR3 DNA: TGTGCCACGAGTTTCGGCGGGGGGAGACAAGAGACCCAGTACTTC.

This chain uses TRBV2 with TRBJ2-7, with D perhaps matching TRBD2 (5 bases). Trimming cost V 4 bases and J 3 bases, with 13 bases left between them. CDR1 is SNHLY, CDR2 FYNNEI, per germline. The CDR3 loop spans 14 amino acids. Here the CDR3 reads CASSAVGGNYEQYF. The CDR3 DNA is TGTGCCAGCAGTGCCGTCGGAGGCAACTACGAGCAGTACTTC.

CDR3 region: CASSLSLYNEQFF. Written as DNA, the CDR3 is TGTGCCAGCAGCTTATCCCTTTACAATGAGCAGTTCTTC. The V gene is TRBV7-9, the J gene TRBJ2-1; D unclear. From germline, CDR1 is SEHNR and CDR2 FQNEAQ (reference sequence). The CDR3 runs 13 residues. With 2 bases removed from V and 4 bases from J, the gap between germline ends came to 6 bases.

By sample share, this clone is medium-sized. The chain combines TRBV6-1 with TRBJ1-5; possible D gene TRBD1, 5 bases. Trimming took off 3 bases at V and 3 bases at J, with 9 bases between the two ends. Germline assignment: CDR1 MNHNS and CDR2 SASEGT. The CDR3 length is 14 residues. The CDR3 here is CASSEVGDNQPQHF. CDR3 nucleotide sequence: TGTGCCAGCAGTGAGGTAGGGGACAATCAGCCCCAGCATTTT.

The chain couples TRBV30 to TRBJ2-5; the D gene is possibly TRBD1 (6 bases). The CDR3 contains 13 residues. The germline V gene encodes CDR1 GTSNPN and CDR2 SVGIG (reference sequence). V dropped 1 base and J dropped 4 bases, with 10 bases sitting between them. DNA of the CDR3: TGTGCCTGGAGTGCCGGGACACTAGAGACCCAGTACTTC. It codes for CAWSAGTLETQYF.

This clone is classed as medium-sized (0.01 to 0.1%). J is TRBJ2-3 and V is TRBV4-2, with TRBD2 matching 8 bases. Germline CDR1 LGHNA, CDR2 YNFKEQ. Trimming cost V 1 base and J 6 bases; bases outside gene matches: 9. The CDR3 runs 16 residues. The CDR3 protein is CASSQASAGVPDTQYF. In nucleotides, the CDR3 is TGTGCCAGCAGCCAAGCTTCAGCGGGAGTCCCGGATACGCAGTATTTT.

V usage is TRBV19 and J usage is TRBJ2-4; 8 nucleotides match TRBD2. The CDR3 runs to 19 residues. Per germline, CDR1 LNHDA and CDR2 SQIVND (reference sequence). Losses at the gene ends were 4 bases for V and 1 base for J; bases not matched to a gene: 15. The CDR3 DNA reads as TGTGCCAGTAGTAAGGTCCGAGCGGGAGTGGGGTTTGCCAAAAACATTCAGTACTTC. It encodes CASSKVRAGVGFAKNIQYF.

The V call is TRBV27, the J call TRBJ1-1; D remains ambiguous. Germline CDR1 reads MNHEY; CDR2 reads SMNVEV (reference sequence). This CDR3 is 13 amino acids long. V was clipped by 9 bases and J by 0 bases, with 11 bases between them. The CDR3 DNA is TGTGCCAGTGGAGTGAATCTGAACACTGAAGCTTTCTTT. Encoded protein: CASGVNLNTEAFF.

V is TRBV6-1 and J is TRBJ2-5; 8 bases match TRBD2. Germline V gene lookup returns CDR1 MNHNS and CDR2 SASEGT. The CDR3 totals 16 residues. J lost 0 bases, V lost 3 bases, and 6 bases had no gene match. The CDR3 nucleotides read TGTGCCAGCAGTGAGATTAGCGGGGAATACCAAGAGACCCAGTACTTC. It translates to CASSEISGEYQETQYF.

The rearrangement uses TRBV6-5 and TRBJ1-2; 7 nucleotides align to TRBD1. Germline V gene lookup returns CDR1 MNHEY and CDR2 SVGAGI. The CDR3 runs to 12 residues. V lost 9 bases, J lost 1 base, and 2 bases stayed unmatched. The CDR3 here is CASQGGNYGYTF. The CDR3 bases are TGTGCCAGTCAGGGGGGTAACTATGGCTACACCTTC.

J is TRBJ1-6 and V is TRBV5-4, with a tentative D call TRBD1 (5 bases). This CDR3 spans 14 amino acids. The germline gives CDR1 SGHNT, CDR2 YYREEE (reference sequence). Trimming shortened V by 4 bases and J by 7 bases, and 12 bases separated the two germline ends. The CDR3 reads CASSQHRTNSPLHF. The CDR3 DNA follows: TGTGCCAGCAGCCAGCACAGGACCAATTCACCCCTCCACTTT.

The V gene is TRBV7-9, the J gene TRBJ2-3, with 7 positions matching TRBD1. This CDR3 is built from 15 residues. J lost 5 bases, V lost 1 base, and 6 bases had no gene match. Germline CDR1 SEHNR, CDR2 FQNEAQ (reference sequence). The CDR3 DNA follows: TGTGCCAGCAGCTTAGGAGGGGGCGCTGAAGATACGCAGTATTTT. It yields the protein CASSLGGGAEDTQYF.